These T cell receptor beta chains were read from a single sample in a study of OX40 agonist ivuxolimab in advanced cancers. TCRdb's table, derived via immunoSEQ multiplex PCR, lists solely in-frame clones and lacks some. The sample lists tens of thousands of clones; around 84% were seen once. Sequenced material: CD4+ or CD8+ T cells sorted from blood, taken in a trial of the OX40 agonist ivuxolimab. Every receptor here comes from an adult with an advanced solid tumor such as melanoma, head and neck, liver or kidney cancer. CDR3s include the opening cysteine and the closing phenylalanine or tryptophan. The D gene is left open where the match is weak. Only some rows state a clone size, as once, few, many or a class for expanded clones.

j_gene: TRBJ2-2; abundance: -; d_gene: TRBD2; v_gene: TRBV27; CDR3nt: TGTGCCAGCAGTTTGGTGGGGGGGAGCACCGGGGAGCTGTTTTTT; CDR3aa: CASSLVGGSTGELFF
j_gene: TRBJ1-3; abundance: -; d_gene: -; v_gene: TRBV5-1; CDR3nt: TGCGCCAGCAGCTTGGAGTCAGGGCAGGGCACCATATATTTT; CDR3aa: CASSLESGQGTIYF
j_gene: TRBJ1-3; abundance: few; d_gene: -; v_gene: TRBV6-1; CDR3nt: TGTGCCAGCAGTGAAGCGTACGGCTCTGGAAACACCATATATTTT; CDR3aa: CASSEAYGSGNTIYF
j_gene: TRBJ2-3; abundance: few; d_gene: TRBD1; v_gene: TRBV15; CDR3nt: TGTGCCACCAGCAGAAATGGACAGGGGGCATCAGATACGCAGTATTTT; CDR3aa: CATSRNGQGASDTQYF
j_gene: TRBJ1-1; abundance: once; d_gene: -; v_gene: TRBV19; CDR3nt: TGTGCCAGTAGTAATTTAGGACAACTGAACACTGAAGCTTTCTTT; CDR3aa: CASSNLGQLNTEAFF
j_gene: TRBJ2-3; abundance: -; d_gene: TRBD2; v_gene: TRBV5-1; CDR3nt: TGCGCCAGCAGCCCGTGGACTAGCGGAAAGACGGATACGCAGTATTTT; CDR3aa: CASSPWTSGKTDTQYF
j_gene: TRBJ1-1; abundance: -; d_gene: -; v_gene: TRBV27; CDR3nt: TGTGCCAGCAGCCTTCAGGGGAACACTGAAGCTTTCTTT; CDR3aa: CASSLQGNTEAFF
j_gene: TRBJ1-2; abundance: -; d_gene: TRBD1; v_gene: TRBV5-6; CDR3nt: TGTGCCAGCAGCTTCGGGACAGGGAGTGGCTACACCTTC; CDR3aa: CASSFGTGSGYTF
j_gene: TRBJ1-2; abundance: -; d_gene: TRBD1; v_gene: TRBV10-2; CDR3nt: TGCGCCAGCAGACCCGCGGACAGGTTTTCTCGGGGCTACACCTTC; CDR3aa: CASRPADRFSRGYTF
j_gene: TRBJ2-7; abundance: few; d_gene: -; v_gene: TRBV18; CDR3nt: TGTGCCAGCTCACCACCGACAAGGTCCTACGAGCAGTACTTC; CDR3aa: CASSPPTRSYEQYF
j_gene: TRBJ2-1; abundance: -; d_gene: TRBD2; v_gene: TRBV28; CDR3nt: TGTGCCAGCAGTTTCACGGGAGGAAAGCGGGAGCAGTTCTTC; CDR3aa: CASSFTGGKREQFF
j_gene: TRBJ2-1; abundance: -; d_gene: -; v_gene: TRBV28; CDR3nt: TGTGCCAGCAGTTTGAGTCAGGGGTACAATGAGCAGTTCTTC; CDR3aa: CASSLSQGYNEQFF
j_gene: TRBJ2-1; abundance: -; d_gene: -; v_gene: TRBV29-1; CDR3nt: TGCAGCGCATCCCCTCGGGGTGAGCAGTTCTTC; CDR3aa: CSASPRGEQFF
j_gene: TRBJ1-2; abundance: -; d_gene: TRBD1; v_gene: TRBV28; CDR3nt: TGTGCCAGCAGTCGCGGACAGGGGGGTGGTGGCTATGGCTACACCTTC; CDR3aa: CASSRGQGGGGYGYTF
j_gene: TRBJ2-7; abundance: -; d_gene: -; v_gene: TRBV7-2; CDR3nt: TGTGCCAGCAGCTTAGCGCATTCCTACGAGCAGTACTTC; CDR3aa: CASSLAHSYEQYF
j_gene: TRBJ2-7; abundance: -; d_gene: TRBD2; v_gene: TRBV5-1; CDR3nt: TGCGCCAGCAGCGGGGGGACTAGCGGCTACGAGCAGTACTTC; CDR3aa: CASSGGTSGYEQYF
j_gene: TRBJ1-1; abundance: once; d_gene: TRBD1; v_gene: TRBV19; CDR3nt: TGTGCCAGTAGTGGCAGGGGGCGGGTTGCCACTGAAGCTTTCTTT; CDR3aa: CASSGRGRVATEAFF
j_gene: TRBJ1-2; abundance: -; d_gene: TRBD1; v_gene: TRBV10-3; CDR3nt: TGTGCCATCAGTGAGTCGAGAACAGGGGCGGACTATGGCTACACCTTC; CDR3aa: CAISESRTGADYGYTF
j_gene: TRBJ1-1; abundance: -; d_gene: -; v_gene: TRBV7-9; CDR3nt: TGTGCCAGCAGCTTAGCCCGGGGGGGGATAAACACTGAAGCTTTCTTT; CDR3aa: CASSLARGGINTEAFF
j_gene: TRBJ2-3; abundance: -; d_gene: TRBD2; v_gene: TRBV7-6; CDR3nt: TGTGCCAGCAGCTTAGGGCAGGGAGGGCCCCTCGCTACGCAGTATTTT; CDR3aa: CASSLGQGGPLATQYF
j_gene: TRBJ1-5; abundance: once; d_gene: TRBD1; v_gene: TRBV19; CDR3nt: TGTGCCAGTAGTATGAGACCGGGACAGGGGGCATTTCAGCCCCAGCATTTT; CDR3aa: CASSMRPGQGAFQPQHF
j_gene: TRBJ1-2; abundance: -; d_gene: -; v_gene: TRBV2; CDR3nt: TGTGCCAGCAGTGCAGTTCGGGGGGCAGCGAATGGCTACACCTTC; CDR3aa: CASSAVRGAANGYTF
j_gene: TRBJ1-1; abundance: -; d_gene: -; v_gene: TRBV14; CDR3nt: TGTGCCAGCAGCCACTCTCCGAGGGGTGGAGCTTTCTTT; CDR3aa: CASSHSPRGGAFF
j_gene: TRBJ1-1; abundance: few; d_gene: TRBD1; v_gene: TRBV14; CDR3nt: TGTGCCAGCAGTCAACACTTAGGACAGGGGGACTCTGGGGGTGAAGCTTTCTTT; CDR3aa: CASSQHLGQGDSGGEAFF
j_gene: TRBJ1-1; abundance: -; d_gene: TRBD1; v_gene: TRBV9; CDR3nt: TGTGCCAGCAGCGTAGAAGCCTACAGGGGGAGAGCTTTCTTT; CDR3aa: CASSVEAYRGRAFF
j_gene: TRBJ2-5; abundance: -; d_gene: -; v_gene: TRBV5-4; CDR3nt: TGTGCCAGCAGTGATTCAATGGGGGGAGGAGAGACCCAGTACTTC; CDR3aa: CASSDSMGGGETQYF
j_gene: TRBJ2-5; abundance: -; d_gene: -; v_gene: TRBV9; CDR3nt: TGTGCCAGCAGCGTATCGGCAGGGGCAGAGACCCAGTACTTC; CDR3aa: CASSVSAGAETQYF
j_gene: TRBJ1-5; abundance: -; d_gene: -; v_gene: TRBV6-1; CDR3nt: TGTGCCAGCAGCCTTAATAGCAATCAGCCCCAGCATTTT; CDR3aa: CASSLNSNQPQHF
j_gene: TRBJ2-7; abundance: few; d_gene: TRBD1; v_gene: TRBV18; CDR3nt: TGTGCCAGCTCACCACGAAACCCGGGACAGGGGTACTACGAGCAGTACTTC; CDR3aa: CASSPRNPGQGYYEQYF
j_gene: TRBJ2-3; abundance: -; d_gene: TRBD2; v_gene: TRBV10-3; CDR3nt: TGTGCCATCAGTGGGACTAGCGGGACTAGCACAGATACGCAGTATTTT; CDR3aa: CAISGTSGTSTDTQYF
j_gene: TRBJ2-7; abundance: once; d_gene: TRBD2; v_gene: TRBV27; CDR3nt: TGTGCCAGCAGATCACTAGCGGGGGGAAATTACGAGCAGTACTTC; CDR3aa: CASRSLAGGNYEQYF
j_gene: TRBJ2-1; abundance: -; d_gene: TRBD2; v_gene: TRBV18; CDR3nt: TGTGCCAGCTCTCCCGGGACTAGCGGAGGTGGGGAGCAGTTCTTC; CDR3aa: CASSPGTSGGGEQFF
j_gene: TRBJ1-3; abundance: -; d_gene: -; v_gene: TRBV6-6; CDR3nt: TGTGCCAGCAGTTTAAATACAGGTTCCAGGTGGAACACCATATATTTT; CDR3aa: CASSLNTGSRWNTIYF
j_gene: TRBJ2-7; abundance: -; d_gene: -; v_gene: TRBV25-1; CDR3nt: TGTGCCAGCAGTCCTCGGACGACCCTCGATTACGAGCAGTACTTC; CDR3aa: CASSPRTTLDYEQYF
j_gene: TRBJ2-4; abundance: -; d_gene: -; v_gene: TRBV10-1; CDR3nt: TGCGCCACCTTAGCAGAATTCCTAGCCAAAAACATTCAGTACTTC; CDR3aa: CATLAEFLAKNIQYF
j_gene: TRBJ1-1; abundance: -; d_gene: -; v_gene: TRBV7-9; CDR3nt: TGTGCCAGCAGCTTAAGTCGGTTGAACACTGAAGCTTTCTTT; CDR3aa: CASSLSRLNTEAFF
j_gene: TRBJ2-1; abundance: once; d_gene: TRBD2; v_gene: TRBV2; CDR3nt: TGTGCCAGCAGCTCTAGCGGGAGATACAATGAGCAGTTCTTC; CDR3aa: CASSSSGRYNEQFF
j_gene: TRBJ2-2; abundance: -; d_gene: -; v_gene: TRBV19; CDR3nt: TGTGCCAGTAGGGAGGAGGTGAACACCGGGGAGCTGTTTTTT; CDR3aa: CASREEVNTGELFF
j_gene: TRBJ1-2; abundance: -; d_gene: TRBD1; v_gene: TRBV5-3; CDR3nt: TGTGCCAGAAGCTACGGGACAGGGCGAGGGGGCTACACCTTC; CDR3aa: CARSYGTGRGGYTF
j_gene: TRBJ1-1; abundance: few; d_gene: TRBD1; v_gene: TRBV6-4; CDR3nt: TGTGCCAGGGGCAGGGGGGGCACTGAAGCTTTCTTT; CDR3aa: CARGRGGTEAFF
j_gene: TRBJ1-5; abundance: -; d_gene: -; v_gene: TRBV2; CDR3nt: TGTGCCAGCAGTGTGGAAGTGAATCAGCCCCAGCATTTT; CDR3aa: CASSVEVNQPQHF
j_gene: TRBJ2-7; abundance: -; d_gene: TRBD1; v_gene: TRBV7-9; CDR3nt: TGTGCCAGCAGCTTTATGGGACAGGGCAACCCCTACGAGCAGTACTTC; CDR3aa: CASSFMGQGNPYEQYF
j_gene: TRBJ1-5; abundance: -; d_gene: -; v_gene: TRBV5-6; CDR3nt: TGTGCCAGCAGCTTCCGGGACGGAAATCAGCCCCAGCATTTT; CDR3aa: CASSFRDGNQPQHF
j_gene: TRBJ2-5; abundance: -; d_gene: -; v_gene: TRBV18; CDR3nt: TGTGCCAGCTCACCTGAAGAGACCCAGTACTTC; CDR3aa: CASSPEETQYF
j_gene: TRBJ2-3; abundance: -; d_gene: -; v_gene: TRBV7-9; CDR3nt: TGTGCCAGCAGCTTAGGGTTGGTAAACACAGATACGCAGTATTTT; CDR3aa: CASSLGLVNTDTQYF
j_gene: TRBJ2-6; abundance: once; d_gene: TRBD2; v_gene: TRBV27; CDR3nt: TGTGCCAGCAGTTTCATGACTAGCGGGAGGGCCAGTGGGGCCAACGTCCTGACTTTC; CDR3aa: CASSFMTSGRASGANVLTF
j_gene: TRBJ1-2; abundance: -; d_gene: TRBD1; v_gene: TRBV7-2; CDR3nt: TGTGCCAGCAGCTTTAGGGGGCTGGGGGGCGATGGCTACACCTTC; CDR3aa: CASSFRGLGGDGYTF
j_gene: TRBJ2-5; abundance: few; d_gene: TRBD1; v_gene: TRBV4-3; CDR3nt: TGCGCCAGCAGCTCCCAGACAGGGGTCCAAGAGACCCAGTACTTC; CDR3aa: CASSSQTGVQETQYF
j_gene: TRBJ2-7; abundance: -; d_gene: -; v_gene: TRBV10-1; CDR3nt: TGCGCCAGCAGTCGGAGTTCCTACGAGCAGTACTTC; CDR3aa: CASSRSSYEQYF
j_gene: TRBJ2-1; abundance: -; d_gene: TRBD2; v_gene: TRBV19; CDR3nt: TGTGCCAGTACCTTGACTAGCGGGTTAGGGGAGCAGTTCTTC; CDR3aa: CASTLTSGLGEQFF
j_gene: TRBJ2-2; abundance: medium-sized; d_gene: -; v_gene: TRBV11-3; CDR3nt: TGTGCCAGCAGCTTAGCCGCAGGGGCGAACACCGGGGAGCTGTTTTTT; CDR3aa: CASSLAAGANTGELFF
j_gene: TRBJ2-1; abundance: few; d_gene: TRBD2; v_gene: TRBV7-2; CDR3nt: TGTGCCAGCAGCTTAGGGGTCACTAGCGGGACGCAGTTCTTC; CDR3aa: CASSLGVTSGTQFF
j_gene: TRBJ2-7; abundance: few; d_gene: -; v_gene: TRBV14; CDR3nt: TGTGCCAGCAGCCAAGATCTCGTGTGGGAGCAAGGACCTCTTTCCTACGAGCAGTACTTC; CDR3aa: CASSQDLVWEQGPLSYEQYF
j_gene: TRBJ2-2; abundance: -; d_gene: TRBD2; v_gene: TRBV5-1; CDR3nt: TGCGCCAGCAGCTTTAGCGGGGCTAACGGGGAGCTGTTTTTT; CDR3aa: CASSFSGANGELFF
j_gene: TRBJ2-5; abundance: -; d_gene: -; v_gene: TRBV28; CDR3nt: TGTGCCAGCAGCCGCGGAGGCGAGACCCAGTACTTC; CDR3aa: CASSRGGETQYF
j_gene: TRBJ2-1; abundance: -; d_gene: TRBD2; v_gene: TRBV15; CDR3nt: TGTGCCACCAGCTTCGGACTAGTTTATGAGCAGTTCTTC; CDR3aa: CATSFGLVYEQFF
j_gene: TRBJ2-1; abundance: -; d_gene: TRBD2; v_gene: TRBV4-1; CDR3nt: TGCGCCAGCAGCCTCTCGAGCGGGAGGAGTTACAATGAGCAGTTCTTC; CDR3aa: CASSLSSGRSYNEQFF